Sequencing of this T cell receptor (beta chain) was carried out in a study of cytomegalovirus exposure and HLA in healthy donors. Concerning this clone: Its antigen is unknown.

It was with 60 Vbeta and 13 Jbeta primers that the PCR ran. Data came from immunoSEQ multiplex PCR; TCRdb stores just in-frame clones and leaves some out. In total, the table holds some 64,000 clones. Whole-study results and caveats: After further analysis at a later stage, 16,951 TCR beta sequences were associated with HLA alleles at 0.05 false discovery rate. Specific recognition of CMV antigens was confirmed in vitro for a few chains (all CMV-associated). The productive fraction for most TCR beta V segments was about 90% or about 30% in an earlier analysis.

The CDR3 sequence is 17 residues long. The germline V and J ends were trimmed by 0 bases and 1 base, with 17 bases remaining between them. The V gene's germline CDR1 is SQVTM and CDR2 ANQGSEA. The V call is TRBV29-1, the J call TRBJ2-3, with a weak D call TRBD1 (5 bases). The sequenced sample consisted of PBMCs. The source of this sequence is a woman aged 25 to 39 in good health and CMV-seronegative. CDR3 protein: CSVEDPQTGLGTDTQYF. The DNA of the CDR3 is TGCAGCGTTGAAGACCCTCAAACAGGCTTGGGCACAGATACGCAGTATTTT.